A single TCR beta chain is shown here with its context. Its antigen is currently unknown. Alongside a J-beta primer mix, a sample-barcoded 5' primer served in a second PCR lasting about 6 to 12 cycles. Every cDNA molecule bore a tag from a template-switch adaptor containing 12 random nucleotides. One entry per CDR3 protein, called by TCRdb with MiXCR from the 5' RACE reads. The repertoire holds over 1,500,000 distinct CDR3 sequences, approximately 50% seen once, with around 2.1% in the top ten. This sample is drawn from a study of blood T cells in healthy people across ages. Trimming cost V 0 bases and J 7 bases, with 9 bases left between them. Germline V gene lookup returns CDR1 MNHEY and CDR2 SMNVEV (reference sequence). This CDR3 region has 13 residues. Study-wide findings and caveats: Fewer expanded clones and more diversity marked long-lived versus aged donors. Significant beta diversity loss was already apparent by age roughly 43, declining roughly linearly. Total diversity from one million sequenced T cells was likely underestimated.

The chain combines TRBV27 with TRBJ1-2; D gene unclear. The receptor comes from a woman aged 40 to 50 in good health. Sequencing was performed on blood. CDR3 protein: CASSLSIGFGYTF. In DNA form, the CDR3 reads TGTGCCAGCAGTTTATCGATTGGGTTTGGCTACACCTTC.